This T cell receptor (beta chain) was profiled in a study of blood T cell repertoires in COVID-19. As originally analysed: Amplification with reference gene primers provided the estimates of nucleated cell counts. Sequenced by immunoSEQ multiplex PCR; TCRdb stores in-frame clones only, minus some. Clonal size and the V and J genes are those of that table, whereas D and trimming came from the DNA. The sample includes about 220,000 clones, 80% to 90% seen only once; the top ten take around 2.2%. The germline gives CDR1 LGHDT, CDR2 YNNKEL (reference sequence). The V and J ends lost 3 bases and 2 bases, in that order; junction bases with no gene match: 8. This CDR3 has 16 residues.

The rearrangement uses TRBV3-1 (or the pseudogene TRBV3-2) and TRBJ2-7, with 9 bases lining up with TRBD2. The origin of this receptor is a man younger than 45 who had recovered from COVID-19. The sample consisted of peripheral blood. CDR3 nucleotides: TGTGCCAGCAGCCAGGATTTAGCGGGGGCCGCCTACGAGCAGTACTTC. Translated, it gives CASSQDLAGAAYEQYF.